This T cell receptor beta chain was identified in a study of shared clonotypes between healthy human individuals. Study summary: The study used three CD4 naive, three CD4 memory, two CD8 naive and one CD8 memory plate per donor. General study points: It was anticipated that sequencing depth would influence how many clonotypes donors shared. Investigators collected only blood, and repertoires in tissues likely differ.

Note on this clone: The target antigen is unknown.

The repertoire was sequenced with immunoSEQ multiplex PCR; TCRdb's copy has only in-frame clones and lacks some. The sample contains 1.6 million or so clones, roughly 96% of which appear only once. All participating donors were Caucasian adults from Nashville, Tennessee. Germline CDR1 reads GTSNPN; CDR2 reads SVGIG (reference sequence). Unmatched junction bases numbered 4, after V lost 2 bases and J lost 10 bases. This CDR3 spans 11 amino acids. The material sequenced was naive CD4+ T cells sorted from blood. Described subset: CD45RA+ positively selected. The TCR sequence derives from a man aged 30 to 39 in good health. This chain joins TRBV30 and TRBJ1-1, with 7 bases fitting TRBD1. The CDR3 bases are TGTGCCTGGAGTAGGTACAGGGGAGCTTTCTTT. Translating gives CAWSRYRGAFF.